This T cell receptor beta chain was found in a study of T cell responses to AZD1222 COVID-19 vaccine. Study results and caveats: Females outnumbered males among donors, who were mostly white British; clonal diversity was possibly underestimated. Spike regions recognized by vaccine-associated CD4 TCRs spanned the protein, led by 160-218 and 743-854.

Libraries were prepared by immunoSEQ multiplex PCR; TCRdb keeps only in-frame clonotypes and omits some of them. This repertoire shows 150,000 to 160,000 clones, about 88% found once; its top ten account for about 7%. Worth noting for this clone: Its matching antigen is unknown.

This receptor was taken from an adult who had recovered from COVID-19. Source: peripheral blood, taken after recovery from COVID-19.

CDR3 bases: TGCGCCAGCAGCGTCGGGAGGAGCACGAGAGAGCAGTACTTC. Its translation: CASSVGRSTREQYF. This chain joins TRBV5-1 and TRBJ2-7, with 7 bases matching TRBD2. Trimming cost V 4 bases and J 7 bases; bases outside gene matches: 11. This CDR3 has 14 residues. Germline V gene lookup returns CDR1 SGHRS and CDR2 YFSETQ.